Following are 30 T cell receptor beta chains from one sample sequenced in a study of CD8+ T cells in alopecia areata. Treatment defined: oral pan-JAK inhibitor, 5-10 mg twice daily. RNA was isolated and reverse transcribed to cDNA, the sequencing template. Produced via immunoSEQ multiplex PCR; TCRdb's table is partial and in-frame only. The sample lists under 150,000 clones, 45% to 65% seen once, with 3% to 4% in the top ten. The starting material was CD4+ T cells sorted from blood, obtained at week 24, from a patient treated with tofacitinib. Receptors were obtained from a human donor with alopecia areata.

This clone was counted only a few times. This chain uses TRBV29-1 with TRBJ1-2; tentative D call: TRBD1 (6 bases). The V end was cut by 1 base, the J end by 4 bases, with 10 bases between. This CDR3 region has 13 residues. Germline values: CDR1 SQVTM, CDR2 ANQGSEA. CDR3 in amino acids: CSVEGGRGYGYTF. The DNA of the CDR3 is TGCAGCGTTGAAGGGGGCAGGGGCTATGGCTACACCTTC.

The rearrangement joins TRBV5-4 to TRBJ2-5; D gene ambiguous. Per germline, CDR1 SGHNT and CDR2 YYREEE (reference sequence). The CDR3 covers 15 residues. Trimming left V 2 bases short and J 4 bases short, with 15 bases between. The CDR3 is CASSLGEGWTETQYF. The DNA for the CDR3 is TGTGCCAGCAGCTTAGGAGAAGGTTGGACAGAGACCCAGTACTTC.

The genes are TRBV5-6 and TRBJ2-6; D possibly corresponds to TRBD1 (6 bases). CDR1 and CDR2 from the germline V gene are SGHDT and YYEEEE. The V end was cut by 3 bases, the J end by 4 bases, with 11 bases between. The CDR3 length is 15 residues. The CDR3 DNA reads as TGTGCCAGCAGCTCGGGACATCTGGGGGCCAACGTCCTGACTTTC. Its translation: CASSSGHLGANVLTF.

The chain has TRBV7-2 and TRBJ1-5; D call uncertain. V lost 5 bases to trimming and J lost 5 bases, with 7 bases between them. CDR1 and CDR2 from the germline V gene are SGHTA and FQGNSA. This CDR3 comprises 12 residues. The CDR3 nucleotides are TGTGCCAGCAGCGGCCGGGATCAGCCCCAGCATTTT. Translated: CASSGRDQPQHF.

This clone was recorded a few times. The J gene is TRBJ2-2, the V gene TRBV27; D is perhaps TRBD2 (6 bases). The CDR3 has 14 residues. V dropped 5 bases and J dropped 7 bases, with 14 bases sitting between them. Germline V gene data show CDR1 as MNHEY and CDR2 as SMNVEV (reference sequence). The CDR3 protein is CASSPRDFGGELFF. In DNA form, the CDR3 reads TGTGCCAGCAGTCCCCGGGACTTCGGCGGGGAGCTGTTTTTT.

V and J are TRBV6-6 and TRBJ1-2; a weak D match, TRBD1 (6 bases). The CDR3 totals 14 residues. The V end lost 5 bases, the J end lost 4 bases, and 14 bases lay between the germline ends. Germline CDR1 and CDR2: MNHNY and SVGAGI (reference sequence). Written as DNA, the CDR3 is TGTGCCAGCAGTCCCCCGGGGGCGAGCTATGGCTACACCTTC. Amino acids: CASSPPGASYGYTF.

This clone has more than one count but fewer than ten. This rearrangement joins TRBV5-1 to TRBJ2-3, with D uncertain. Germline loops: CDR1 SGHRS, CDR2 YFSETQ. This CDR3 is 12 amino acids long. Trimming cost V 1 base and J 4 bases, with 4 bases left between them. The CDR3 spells CASSLTADTQYF. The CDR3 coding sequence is TGCGCCAGCAGCTTGACCGCAGATACGCAGTATTTT.

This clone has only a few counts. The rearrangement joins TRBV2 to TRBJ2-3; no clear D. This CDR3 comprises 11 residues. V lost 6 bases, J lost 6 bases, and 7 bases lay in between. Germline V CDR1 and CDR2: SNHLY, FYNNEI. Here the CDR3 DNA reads TGTGCCAGCAGAAGGCAGGATACGCAGTATTTT. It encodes CASRRQDTQYF.

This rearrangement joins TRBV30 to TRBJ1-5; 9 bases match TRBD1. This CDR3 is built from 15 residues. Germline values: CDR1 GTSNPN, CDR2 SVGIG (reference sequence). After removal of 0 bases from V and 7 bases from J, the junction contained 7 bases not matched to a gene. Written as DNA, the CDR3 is TGTGCCTGGAGTGTAGGGACAGGGTTGGGACAGCCCCAGCATTTT. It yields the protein CAWSVGTGLGQPQHF.

In DNA, the CDR3 is TGTGCCAGCAGTGCAACTGGAAGTAGGGAGCCCCAGCATTTT. This translates into CASSATGSREPQHF. This sequence joins TRBV2 and TRBJ1-5, with unresolved D. Germline V gene data show CDR1 as SNHLY and CDR2 as FYNNEI. The V gene lost 4 bases and the J gene lost 8 bases, with 15 bases spanning the gap. This CDR3 has 14 residues. The full variable domain, its missing parts supplied by reference TRBV2 and TRBJ1-5, is EPEVTQTPSHQVTQMGQEVILRCVPISNHLYFYWYRQILGQKVEFLVSFYNNEISEKSEIFDDQFSVERPDGSNFTLKIRSTKLEDSAMYFCASSATGSREPQHFGDGTRLSIL.

CDR3 residues: CASSLGQSSNQPQHF. CDR3 sequence (DNA): TGTGCCAGCAGCTTAGGACAGTCTAGCAATCAGCCCCAGCATTTT. This chain uses TRBV7-2 with TRBJ1-5; perhaps TRBD1 as D (5 bases). CDR3 length: 15 amino acids. The germline V gene has CDR1 SGHTA and CDR2 FQGNSA. Trimming cost V 1 base and J 0 bases, with 7 bases left between them.

CDR3 sequence reads: CASSEYGSGGKETQYF. Here the CDR3 DNA reads TGTGCCAGCAGTGAATATGGTAGCGGGGGGAAAGAGACCCAGTACTTC. The gene calls are TRBV25-1 and TRBJ2-5; the match to TRBD2 covers 10 bases. After removal of 0 bases from V and 3 bases from J, the junction contained 4 bases not matched to a gene. Looked up from germline, CDR1 is MGHDK and CDR2 is SYGVNS. This CDR3 has 16 amino acids.

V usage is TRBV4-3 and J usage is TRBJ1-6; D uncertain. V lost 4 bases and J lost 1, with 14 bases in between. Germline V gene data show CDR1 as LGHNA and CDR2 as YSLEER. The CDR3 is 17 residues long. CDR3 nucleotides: TGCGCCAGCAGCCGCACTACCTTCGGTTCCTATAATTCACCCCTCCACTTT. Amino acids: CASSRTTFGSYNSPLHF.

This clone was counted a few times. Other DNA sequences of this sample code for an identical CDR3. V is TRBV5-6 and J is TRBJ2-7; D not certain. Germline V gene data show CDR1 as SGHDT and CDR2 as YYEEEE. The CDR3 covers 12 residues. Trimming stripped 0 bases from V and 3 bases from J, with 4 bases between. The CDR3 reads CASSLGNYEQYF. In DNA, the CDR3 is TGTGCCAGCAGCTTGGGAAACTACGAGCAGTACTTC.

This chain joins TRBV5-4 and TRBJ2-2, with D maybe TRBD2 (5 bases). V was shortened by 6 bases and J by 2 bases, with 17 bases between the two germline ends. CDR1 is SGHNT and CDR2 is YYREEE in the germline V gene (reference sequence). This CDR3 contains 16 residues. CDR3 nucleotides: TGTGCCAGCACCCCGAGGGCAGGTTCCAACACCGGGGAGCTGTTTTTT. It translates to CASTPRAGSNTGELFF.

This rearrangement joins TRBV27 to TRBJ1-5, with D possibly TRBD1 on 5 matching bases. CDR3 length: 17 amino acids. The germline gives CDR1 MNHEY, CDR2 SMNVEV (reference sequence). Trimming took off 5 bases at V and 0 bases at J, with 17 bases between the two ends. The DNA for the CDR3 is TGTGCCAGCAGTCTCTTCGGGGGTCGGGGTAGCAATCAGCCCCAGCATTTT. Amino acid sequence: CASSLFGGRGSNQPQHF.

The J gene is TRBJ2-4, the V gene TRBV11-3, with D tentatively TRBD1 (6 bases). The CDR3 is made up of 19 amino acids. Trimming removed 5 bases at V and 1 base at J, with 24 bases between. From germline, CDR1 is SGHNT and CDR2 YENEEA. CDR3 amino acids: CASSTRGAGVEWAKNIQYF. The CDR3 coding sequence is TGTGCCAGCAGCACTCGAGGGGCAGGGGTTGAGTGGGCCAAAAACATTCAGTACTTC.

DNA for the CDR3: TGTGCCAGCAGCCCAAGTCCCGACAGGGGAAAGGCGGAGACCCAGTACTTC. This translates into CASSPSPDRGKAETQYF. V and J are TRBV11-1 and TRBJ2-5, with 8 bases aligning to TRBD1. J lost 5 bases, V lost 5 bases, and 16 bases had no gene match. There are 17 residues in the CDR3. Germline V gives CDR1 SGHAT, CDR2 FQDESV (reference sequence).

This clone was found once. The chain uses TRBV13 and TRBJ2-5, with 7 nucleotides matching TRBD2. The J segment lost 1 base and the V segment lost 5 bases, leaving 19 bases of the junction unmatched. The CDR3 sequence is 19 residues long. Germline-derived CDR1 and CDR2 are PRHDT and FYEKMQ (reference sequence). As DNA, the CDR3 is TGTGCCAGCAGCACCCGCCTAATGGGCCCTAGCGGAGCCCAAGAGACCCAGTACTTC. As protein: CASSTRLMGPSGAQETQYF.

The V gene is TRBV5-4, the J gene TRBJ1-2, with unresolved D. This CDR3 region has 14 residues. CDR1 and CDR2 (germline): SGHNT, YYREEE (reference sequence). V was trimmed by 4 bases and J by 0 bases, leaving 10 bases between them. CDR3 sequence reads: CASSPGGTNYGYTF. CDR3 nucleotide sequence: TGTGCCAGCAGCCCTGGAGGAACTAACTATGGCTACACCTTC.

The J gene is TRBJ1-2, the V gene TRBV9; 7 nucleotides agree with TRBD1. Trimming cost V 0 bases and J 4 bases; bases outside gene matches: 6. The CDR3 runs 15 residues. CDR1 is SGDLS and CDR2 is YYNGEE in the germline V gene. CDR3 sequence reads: CASSVADRDSYGYTF. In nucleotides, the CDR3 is TGTGCCAGCAGCGTAGCGGATAGGGACAGCTATGGCTACACCTTC.

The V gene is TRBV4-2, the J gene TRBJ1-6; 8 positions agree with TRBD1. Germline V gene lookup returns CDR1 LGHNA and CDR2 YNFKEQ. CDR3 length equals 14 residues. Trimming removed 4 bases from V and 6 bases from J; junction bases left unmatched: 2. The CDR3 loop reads CASSPGQGNSPLHF. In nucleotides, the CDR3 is TGTGCCAGCAGCCCAGGACAGGGTAATTCACCCCTCCACTTT.

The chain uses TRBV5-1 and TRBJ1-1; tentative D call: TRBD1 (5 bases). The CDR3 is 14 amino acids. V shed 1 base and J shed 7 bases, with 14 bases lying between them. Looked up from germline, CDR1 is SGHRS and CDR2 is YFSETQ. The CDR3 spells CASSLLIQAIEAFF. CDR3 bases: TGCGCCAGCAGCTTGCTCATACAGGCAATTGAAGCTTTCTTT.

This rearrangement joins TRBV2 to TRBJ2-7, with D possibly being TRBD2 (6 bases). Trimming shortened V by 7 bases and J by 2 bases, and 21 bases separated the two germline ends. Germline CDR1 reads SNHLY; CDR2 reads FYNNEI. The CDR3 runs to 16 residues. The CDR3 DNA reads TGTGCCAGCAACCTCTGGGAGGCGGGGACCACCTACGAGCAGTACTTC. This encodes CASNLWEAGTTYEQYF. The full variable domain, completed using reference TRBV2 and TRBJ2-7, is EPEVTQTPSHQVTQMGQEVILRCVPISNHLYFYWYRQILGQKVEFLVSFYNNEISEKSEIFDDQFSVERPDGSNFTLKIRSTKLEDSAMYFCASNLWEAGTTYEQYFGPGTRLTVT.

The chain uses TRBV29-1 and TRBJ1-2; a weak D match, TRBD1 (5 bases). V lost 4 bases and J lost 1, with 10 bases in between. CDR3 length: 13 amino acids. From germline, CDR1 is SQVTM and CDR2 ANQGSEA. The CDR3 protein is CSVGAGINYGYTF. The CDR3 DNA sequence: TGCAGCGTTGGTGCAGGGATTAACTATGGCTACACCTTC.

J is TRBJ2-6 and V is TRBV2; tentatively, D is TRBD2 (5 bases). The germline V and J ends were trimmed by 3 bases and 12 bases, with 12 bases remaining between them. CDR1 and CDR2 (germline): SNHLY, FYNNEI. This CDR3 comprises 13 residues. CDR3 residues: CASSEAGVRVLTF. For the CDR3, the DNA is TGTGCCAGCAGTGAGGCCGGGGTCCGCGTCCTGACTTTC.

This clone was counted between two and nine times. The CDR3 DNA is TGTGCCAGCAGCTTAGTCGCGGACAGGGTTTACGAGCAGTACTTC. Residues: CASSLVADRVYEQYF. This chain links TRBV7-2 with TRBJ2-7; 8 nucleotides line up with TRBD1. This CDR3 has 15 amino acids. The J segment lost 4 bases and the V segment lost 1 base, leaving 6 bases of the junction unmatched. Per the germline V gene, CDR1 is SGHTA and CDR2 is FQGNSA.

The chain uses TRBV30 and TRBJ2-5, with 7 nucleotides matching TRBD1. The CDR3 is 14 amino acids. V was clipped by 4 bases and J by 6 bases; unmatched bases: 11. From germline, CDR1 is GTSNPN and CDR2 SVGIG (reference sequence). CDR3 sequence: CAWTKTGKTKTQYF. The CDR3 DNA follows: TGTGCCTGGACCAAGACAGGGAAAACAAAGACCCAGTACTTC.

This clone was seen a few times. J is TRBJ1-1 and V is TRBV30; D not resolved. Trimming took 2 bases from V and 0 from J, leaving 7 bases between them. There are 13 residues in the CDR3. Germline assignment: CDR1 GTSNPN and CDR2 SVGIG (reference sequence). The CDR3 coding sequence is TGTGCCTGGAGTTCTGTAATGAACACTGAAGCTTTCTTT. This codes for CAWSSVMNTEAFF.

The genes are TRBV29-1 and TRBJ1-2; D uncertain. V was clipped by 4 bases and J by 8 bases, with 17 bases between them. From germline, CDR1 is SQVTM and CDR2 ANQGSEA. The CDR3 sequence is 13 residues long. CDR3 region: CSVVPRMSGGYTF. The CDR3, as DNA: TGCAGCGTTGTTCCCAGAATGTCCGGCGGCTACACCTTC.